This is a list of T cell receptor beta chains from one sample in a study of control samples from healthy donors and cancer patients. The protocol was immunoSEQ multiplex PCR, while the TCRdb copy is restricted to in-frame clones and leaves out a portion. The profile covers 210,000 or so clones, with approximately 91% appearing a single time and 1.5% to 2% taken by the ten largest. Material for sequencing was blood. The receptors derive from a man aged 25 to 45 in good health. The CDR3 runs from the conserved cysteine through the conserved F or W. A D gene is named only where the DNA matches it firmly. Only part of the rows carry a size: once, few, many, or a class if the clone is expanded.

clone size: NA; D gene: NA; V gene: TRBV5-5; J gene: TRBJ1-6; CDR3 length: 14; CDR3 protein: CASSSGKRDSPLHF; CDR3 DNA: TGTGCCAGCAGCTCAGGGAAAAGGGATTCACCCCTCCACTTT
clone size: NA; D gene: NA; V gene: TRBV4-1; J gene: TRBJ2-2; CDR3 length: 17; CDR3 protein: CASSQTGTPRNTGELFF; CDR3 DNA: TGCGCCAGCAGCCAGACCGGGACCCCCCGGAACACCGGGGAGCTGTTTTTT
clone size: NA; D gene: NA; V gene: TRBV15; J gene: TRBJ1-5; CDR3 length: 15; CDR3 protein: CATSRGGQRGQPQHF; CDR3 DNA: TGTGCCACCAGCAGAGGGGGGCAGCGGGGTCAGCCCCAGCATTTT
clone size: NA; D gene: NA; V gene: TRBV5-1; J gene: TRBJ1-6; CDR3 length: 15; CDR3 protein: CASSFEGFNNSPLHF; CDR3 DNA: TGCGCCAGCAGCTTTGAAGGGTTTAATAATTCACCCCTCCACTTT
clone size: NA; D gene: NA; V gene: TRBV28; J gene: TRBJ1-2; CDR3 length: 12; CDR3 protein: CASSSTGWGYTF; CDR3 DNA: TGTGCCAGCAGTTCCACAGGGTGGGGCTACACCTTC
clone size: NA; D gene: NA; V gene: TRBV10-1; J gene: TRBJ1-5; CDR3 length: 13; CDR3 protein: CASSADLYQPQHF; CDR3 DNA: TGCGCCAGCAGTGCCGACTTATATCAGCCCCAGCATTTT
clone size: NA; D gene: TRBD2; V gene: TRBV5-4; J gene: TRBJ2-1; CDR3 length: 18; CDR3 protein: CASSSPGTSGAGNNEQFF; CDR3 DNA: TGTGCCAGCAGCAGTCCCGGGACTAGCGGGGCGGGTAACAATGAGCAGTTCTTC
clone size: NA; D gene: NA; V gene: TRBV21-1; J gene: TRBJ1-1; CDR3 length: 15; CDR3 protein: CASSDRDLPETEAFF; CDR3 DNA: TGTGCCAGCAGCGACCGGGACCTCCCTGAGACTGAAGCTTTCTTT
clone size: NA; D gene: NA; V gene: TRBV9; J gene: TRBJ2-3; CDR3 length: 17; CDR3 protein: CASSVGRVGGASDTQYF; CDR3 DNA: TGTGCCAGCAGCGTAGGAAGAGTGGGGGGGGCTAGTGATACGCAGTATTTT
clone size: NA; D gene: TRBD1; V gene: TRBV19; J gene: TRBJ1-1; CDR3 length: 13; CDR3 protein: CASSSDRGTEAFF; CDR3 DNA: TGTGCCAGTAGTTCGGACAGGGGTACTGAAGCTTTCTTT
clone size: NA; D gene: NA; V gene: TRBV30; J gene: TRBJ1-3; CDR3 length: 11; CDR3 protein: CAWTVGDTIYF; CDR3 DNA: TGTGCCTGGACTGTTGGAGACACCATATATTTT
clone size: NA; D gene: NA; V gene: TRBV5-5; J gene: TRBJ1-2; CDR3 length: 15; CDR3 protein: CASSLEGGSNYGYTF; CDR3 DNA: TGTGCCAGCAGCTTGGAAGGGGGATCTAACTATGGCTACACCTTC
clone size: NA; D gene: TRBD1; V gene: TRBV7-9; J gene: TRBJ2-7; CDR3 length: 14; CDR3 protein: CASSFRGQGIEQYF; CDR3 DNA: TGTGCCAGCAGCTTTAGGGGACAGGGGATCGAGCAGTACTTC
clone size: NA; D gene: TRBD1; V gene: TRBV2; J gene: TRBJ2-3; CDR3 length: 14; CDR3 protein: CASSRSGGMDTQYF; CDR3 DNA: TGTGCCAGCAGTAGGTCAGGGGGCATGGATACGCAGTATTTT
clone size: NA; D gene: NA; V gene: TRBV2; J gene: TRBJ2-6; CDR3 length: 16; CDR3 protein: CASSGRQTSGANVLTF; CDR3 DNA: TGTGCCAGCAGTGGCAGACAGACCTCTGGGGCCAACGTCCTGACTTTC
clone size: NA; D gene: NA; V gene: TRBV12-5; J gene: TRBJ1-1; CDR3 length: 14; CDR3 protein: CASGSGHQGTEAFF; CDR3 DNA: TGTGCTAGTGGTTCGGGACATCAGGGGACTGAAGCTTTCTTT
clone size: NA; D gene: NA; V gene: TRBV13; J gene: TRBJ1-1; CDR3 length: 12; CDR3 protein: CASSLGRTEAFF; CDR3 DNA: TGTGCCAGCAGCTTAGGACGGACTGAAGCTTTCTTT
clone size: NA; D gene: TRBD2; V gene: TRBV6-4; J gene: TRBJ2-1; CDR3 length: 14; CDR3 protein: CASSGQTSGGLQFF; CDR3 DNA: TGTGCCAGCAGTGGTCAGACTAGCGGGGGGCTGCAGTTCTTC
clone size: once; D gene: NA; V gene: TRBV7-8; J gene: TRBJ2-7; CDR3 length: 14; CDR3 protein: CASSLAPGPYEQYF; CDR3 DNA: TGTGCCAGCAGCTTAGCCCCGGGCCCCTACGAGCAGTACTTC
clone size: NA; D gene: NA; V gene: TRBV19; J gene: TRBJ1-2; CDR3 length: 15; CDR3 protein: CASRGSGRGDYGYTF; CDR3 DNA: TGTGCCAGTAGGGGATCCGGCAGGGGCGACTATGGCTACACCTTC
clone size: NA; D gene: NA; V gene: TRBV6-4; J gene: TRBJ1-5; CDR3 length: 17; CDR3 protein: CASSDSSRGRINQPQHF; CDR3 DNA: TGTGCCAGCAGTGACTCGAGCAGGGGCCGGATTAATCAGCCCCAGCATTTT
clone size: once; D gene: TRBD2; V gene: TRBV19; J gene: TRBJ2-2; CDR3 length: 15; CDR3 protein: CASKGLAGEHGELFF; CDR3 DNA: TGTGCCAGTAAAGGACTAGCGGGGGAGCACGGGGAGCTGTTTTTT
clone size: NA; D gene: NA; V gene: TRBV4-1; J gene: TRBJ2-7; CDR3 length: 15; CDR3 protein: CASSQVGTLDYEQYF; CDR3 DNA: TGCGCCAGCAGCCAAGTTGGTACTCTTGACTACGAGCAGTACTTC
clone size: NA; D gene: TRBD2; V gene: TRBV6-5; J gene: TRBJ2-1; CDR3 length: 16; CDR3 protein: CASSFRAGGSYNEQFF; CDR3 DNA: TGTGCCAGCAGTTTTAGAGCGGGGGGATCCTACAATGAGCAGTTCTTC
clone size: NA; D gene: NA; V gene: TRBV19; J gene: TRBJ1-5; CDR3 length: 13; CDR3 protein: CASSNQVNQPQHF; CDR3 DNA: TGTGCCAGTAGTAACCAGGTCAATCAGCCCCAGCATTTT
clone size: NA; D gene: NA; V gene: TRBV12-3/TRBV12-4; J gene: TRBJ1-6; CDR3 length: 13; CDR3 protein: CASSFQGLSPLHF; CDR3 DNA: TGTGCCAGCAGTTTTCAGGGTCTATCACCCCTCCACTTT
clone size: NA; D gene: NA; V gene: TRBV2; J gene: TRBJ1-2; CDR3 length: 15; CDR3 protein: CASSDLRVRNYGYTF; CDR3 DNA: TGTGCCAGCAGTGACCTCAGGGTTAGAAACTATGGCTACACCTTC
clone size: NA; D gene: NA; V gene: TRBV29-1; J gene: TRBJ2-2; CDR3 length: 12; CDR3 protein: CSVEEGTGELFF; CDR3 DNA: TGCAGCGTTGAAGAGGGCACCGGGGAGCTGTTTTTT
clone size: NA; D gene: TRBD1; V gene: TRBV27; J gene: TRBJ1-2; CDR3 length: 13; CDR3 protein: CASSSTGGYGYTF; CDR3 DNA: TGTGCCAGCAGTTCGACAGGGGGTTATGGCTACACCTTC
clone size: few; D gene: NA; V gene: TRBV4-2; J gene: TRBJ2-3; CDR3 length: 15; CDR3 protein: CASSQDWGSIDTQYF; CDR3 DNA: TGTGCCAGCAGCCAAGACTGGGGGTCAATAGATACGCAGTATTTT
clone size: NA; D gene: NA; V gene: TRBV7-8; J gene: TRBJ1-5; CDR3 length: 16; CDR3 protein: CASSSKIGGTNQPQHF; CDR3 DNA: TGTGCCAGCAGCTCCAAGATAGGGGGGACCAATCAGCCCCAGCATTTT
clone size: NA; D gene: NA; V gene: TRBV2; J gene: TRBJ1-5; CDR3 length: 12; CDR3 protein: CASGSGDGPQHF; CDR3 DNA: TGTGCCAGTGGATCTGGGGACGGGCCCCAGCATTTT
clone size: NA; D gene: NA; V gene: TRBV7-2; J gene: TRBJ1-4; CDR3 length: 13; CDR3 protein: CASSIKRNEKLFF; CDR3 DNA: TGTGCCAGCAGCATTAAAAGGAATGAAAAACTGTTTTTT
clone size: NA; D gene: NA; V gene: TRBV27; J gene: TRBJ1-6; CDR3 length: 14; CDR3 protein: CASSLQGGNSPLHF; CDR3 DNA: TGTGCCAGCAGTTTACAGGGAGGCAATTCACCCCTCCACTTT
clone size: NA; D gene: NA; V gene: TRBV6-6; J gene: TRBJ1-1; CDR3 length: 14; CDR3 protein: CASSYSTGDTEAFF; CDR3 DNA: TGTGCCAGCAGTTACTCGACGGGGGACACTGAAGCTTTCTTT
clone size: NA; D gene: NA; V gene: TRBV15; J gene: TRBJ2-7; CDR3 length: 16; CDR3 protein: CATSRVVGPGPYEQYF; CDR3 DNA: TGTGCCACCAGCAGAGTGGTCGGCCCTGGACCCTACGAGCAGTACTTC
clone size: NA; D gene: NA; V gene: TRBV19; J gene: TRBJ1-3; CDR3 length: 14; CDR3 protein: CASRARSSGNTIYF; CDR3 DNA: TGTGCCAGTAGGGCCAGAAGCTCTGGAAACACCATATATTTT
clone size: many; D gene: NA; V gene: TRBV5-1; J gene: TRBJ1-5; CDR3 length: 13; CDR3 protein: CASSLVGDQPQHF; CDR3 DNA: TGCGCCAGCAGCTTGGTAGGGGACCAGCCCCAGCATTTT